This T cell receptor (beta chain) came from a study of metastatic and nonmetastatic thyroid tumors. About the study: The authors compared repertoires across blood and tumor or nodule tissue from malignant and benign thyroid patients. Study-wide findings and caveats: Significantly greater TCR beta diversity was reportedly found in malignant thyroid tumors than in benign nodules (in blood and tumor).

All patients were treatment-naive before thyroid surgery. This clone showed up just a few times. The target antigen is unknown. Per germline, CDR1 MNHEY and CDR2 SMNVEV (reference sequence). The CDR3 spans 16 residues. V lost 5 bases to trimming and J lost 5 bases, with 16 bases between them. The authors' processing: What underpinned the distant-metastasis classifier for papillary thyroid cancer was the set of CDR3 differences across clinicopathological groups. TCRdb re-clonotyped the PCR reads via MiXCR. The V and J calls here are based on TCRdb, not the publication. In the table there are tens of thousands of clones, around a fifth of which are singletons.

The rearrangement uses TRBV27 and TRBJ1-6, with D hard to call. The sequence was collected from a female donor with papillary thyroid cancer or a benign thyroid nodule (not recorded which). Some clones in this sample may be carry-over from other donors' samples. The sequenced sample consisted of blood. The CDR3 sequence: CASSPSVLLNNSPLHF. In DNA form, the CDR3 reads TGTGCCAGCAGTCCTAGCGTCCTGTTGAATAATTCACCCCTCCACTTT.